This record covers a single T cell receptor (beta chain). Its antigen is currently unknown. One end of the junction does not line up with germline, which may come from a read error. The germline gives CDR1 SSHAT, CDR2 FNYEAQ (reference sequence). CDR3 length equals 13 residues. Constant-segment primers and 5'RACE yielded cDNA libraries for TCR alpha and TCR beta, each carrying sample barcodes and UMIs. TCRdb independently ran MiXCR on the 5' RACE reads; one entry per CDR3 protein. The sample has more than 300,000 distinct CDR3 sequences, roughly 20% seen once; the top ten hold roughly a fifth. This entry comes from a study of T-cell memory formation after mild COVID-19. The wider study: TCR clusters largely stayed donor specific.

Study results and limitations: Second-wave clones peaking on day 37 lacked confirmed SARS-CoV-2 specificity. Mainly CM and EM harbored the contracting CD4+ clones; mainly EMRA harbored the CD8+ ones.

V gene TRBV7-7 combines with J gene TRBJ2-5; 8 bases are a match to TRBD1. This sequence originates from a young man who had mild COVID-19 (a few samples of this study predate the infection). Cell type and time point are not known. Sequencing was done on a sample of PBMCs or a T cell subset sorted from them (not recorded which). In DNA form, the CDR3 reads TGTGCTAGCAGCCCGCGGACAGGGCTGACCCAGTACTTC. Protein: CASSPRTGLTQYF.